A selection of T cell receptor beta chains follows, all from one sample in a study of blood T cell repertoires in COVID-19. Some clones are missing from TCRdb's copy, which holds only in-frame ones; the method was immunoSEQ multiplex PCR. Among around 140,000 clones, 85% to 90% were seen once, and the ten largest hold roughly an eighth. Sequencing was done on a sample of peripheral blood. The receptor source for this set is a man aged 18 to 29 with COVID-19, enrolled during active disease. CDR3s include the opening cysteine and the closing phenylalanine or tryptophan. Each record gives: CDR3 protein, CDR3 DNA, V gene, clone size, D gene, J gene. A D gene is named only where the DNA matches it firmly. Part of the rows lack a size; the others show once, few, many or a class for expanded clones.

CDR3 protein: CASSTRGGPYNEQFF
CDR3 DNA: TGTGCCAGCAGCACAAGGGGGGGGCCCTACAATGAGCAGTTCTTC
V gene: TRBV9
clone size: .
D gene: .
J gene: TRBJ2-1

CDR3 protein: CSVDVKARVTDTQYF
CDR3 DNA: TGCAGCGTTGACGTTAAGGCCAGGGTTACAGATACGCAGTATTTT
V gene: TRBV29-1
clone size: .
D gene: .
J gene: TRBJ2-3

CDR3 protein: CASSFGQGTYNEQFF
CDR3 DNA: TGTGCCAGCAGTTTTGGGCAGGGAACGTACAATGAGCAGTTCTTC
V gene: TRBV28
clone size: .
D gene: .
J gene: TRBJ2-1

CDR3 protein: CASSPGLETGELFF
CDR3 DNA: TGTGCCAGCAGCCCGGGACTAGAAACCGGGGAGCTGTTTTTT
V gene: TRBV5-6
clone size: .
D gene: TRBD2
J gene: TRBJ2-2

CDR3 protein: CASSSGGTGAYEQYF
CDR3 DNA: TGTGCCAGTAGTTCAGGGGGGACGGGGGCCTACGAGCAGTACTTC
V gene: TRBV19
clone size: .
D gene: .
J gene: TRBJ2-7

CDR3 protein: CASSPLGVPEAFF
CDR3 DNA: TGTGCCAGCAGTCCTCTCGGGGTTCCTGAAGCTTTCTTT
V gene: TRBV28
clone size: .
D gene: .
J gene: TRBJ1-1

CDR3 protein: CASSVGQGGEQFF
CDR3 DNA: TGTGCCAGCAGCGTAGGACAGGGTGGGGAGCAGTTCTTC
V gene: TRBV9
clone size: .
D gene: TRBD1
J gene: TRBJ2-1

CDR3 protein: CASTMGQAYEQYF
CDR3 DNA: TGTGCCAGCACGATGGGACAAGCCTACGAGCAGTACTTC
V gene: TRBV6-5
clone size: .
D gene: .
J gene: TRBJ2-7

CDR3 protein: CASSGGQGVEQYF
CDR3 DNA: TGTGCCAGCTCGGGGGGACAGGGAGTCGAGCAGTACTTC
V gene: TRBV18
clone size: once
D gene: TRBD1
J gene: TRBJ2-7

CDR3 protein: CASSYSGRGHEKLFF
CDR3 DNA: TGTGCCAGCAGTTACTCTGGCAGGGGGCACGAAAAACTGTTTTTT
V gene: TRBV6-6
clone size: .
D gene: TRBD1
J gene: TRBJ1-4

CDR3 protein: CASSVSAGEGTDTQYF
CDR3 DNA: TGTGCCAGTAGCGTGTCTGCGGGAGAGGGCACAGATACGCAGTATTTT
V gene: TRBV19
clone size: .
D gene: TRBD2
J gene: TRBJ2-3

CDR3 protein: CASSVVAGGPGGQYF
CDR3 DNA: TGTGCCAGCAGCGTCGTAGCGGGAGGGCCCGGGGGGCAGTACTTC
V gene: TRBV7-2
clone size: .
D gene: TRBD2
J gene: TRBJ2-7

CDR3 protein: CASSQGGGPQHF
CDR3 DNA: TGTGCCAGCAGCCAAGGAGGTGGGCCCCAGCATTTT
V gene: TRBV3-1/TRBV3-2
clone size: .
D gene: .
J gene: TRBJ1-5

CDR3 protein: CASSYPRSLAYSPLHF
CDR3 DNA: TGTGCCAGCAGTTATCCCAGAAGCTTAGCGTATTCACCCCTCCACTTT
V gene: TRBV6-2/TRBV6-3
clone size: .
D gene: .
J gene: TRBJ1-6

CDR3 protein: CASSSYRGNQPQHF
CDR3 DNA: TGCGCCAGCAGCTCCTATAGGGGGAATCAGCCCCAGCATTTT
V gene: TRBV5-1
clone size: .
D gene: .
J gene: TRBJ1-5

CDR3 protein: CASSRDSGLGQPQHF
CDR3 DNA: TGTGCCAGCAGTCGGGACAGCGGATTGGGGCAGCCCCAGCATTTT
V gene: TRBV27
clone size: large
D gene: TRBD1
J gene: TRBJ1-5

CDR3 protein: CASSPGHNTGELFF
CDR3 DNA: TGTGCCAGCAGTCCGGGACACAACACCGGGGAGCTGTTTTTT
V gene: TRBV27
clone size: .
D gene: .
J gene: TRBJ2-2

CDR3 protein: CASSSPGDTQYF
CDR3 DNA: TGTGCCAGCAGCTCTCCGGGAGATACGCAGTATTTT
V gene: TRBV28
clone size: .
D gene: .
J gene: TRBJ2-3

CDR3 protein: CASGLPDREDTEAFF
CDR3 DNA: TGTGCTAGTGGTCTACCGGACAGGGAGGACACTGAAGCTTTCTTT
V gene: TRBV12-5
clone size: .
D gene: TRBD1
J gene: TRBJ1-1

CDR3 protein: CASSYVGTGAEAFF
CDR3 DNA: TGTGCCAGCAGTTATGTTGGGACAGGGGCTGAAGCTTTCTTT
V gene: TRBV6-5
clone size: .
D gene: TRBD1
J gene: TRBJ1-1

CDR3 protein: CASSPSGEYNEQFF
CDR3 DNA: TGTGCCAGCTCACCAAGCGGAGAATACAATGAGCAGTTCTTC
V gene: TRBV18
clone size: .
D gene: .
J gene: TRBJ2-1

CDR3 protein: CASSLTGGYQPQHF
CDR3 DNA: TGTGCCAGCAGTTTGACAGGGGGATATCAGCCCCAGCATTTT
V gene: TRBV28
clone size: .
D gene: TRBD1
J gene: TRBJ1-5

CDR3 protein: CAWEGDYEQYF
CDR3 DNA: TGTGCTTGGGAGGGGGACTACGAGCAGTACTTC
V gene: TRBV7-9
clone size: few
D gene: .
J gene: TRBJ2-7

CDR3 protein: CATHSFQGGTDEQYF
CDR3 DNA: TGTGCCACCCACTCATTCCAGGGAGGAACGGACGAGCAGTACTTC
V gene: TRBV5-6
clone size: .
D gene: .
J gene: TRBJ2-7

CDR3 protein: CASSGPGTEYEKLFF
CDR3 DNA: TGTGCCAGCAGTGGACCCGGGACAGAATATGAAAAACTGTTTTTT
V gene: TRBV28
clone size: .
D gene: TRBD1
J gene: TRBJ1-4

CDR3 protein: CASSYSQREAFF
CDR3 DNA: TGTGCCAGCAGTTACTCCCAGCGTGAAGCTTTCTTT
V gene: TRBV6-2/TRBV6-3
clone size: .
D gene: .
J gene: TRBJ1-1

CDR3 protein: CASSRQAPGTGLYGYTF
CDR3 DNA: TGTGCCAGCAGTCGTCAGGCTCCCGGGACAGGGCTGTATGGCTACACCTTC
V gene: TRBV27
clone size: .
D gene: TRBD1
J gene: TRBJ1-2

CDR3 protein: CASSFSGSGSGELFF
CDR3 DNA: TGTGCCAGCAGCTTCAGCGGGAGTGGCTCCGGGGAGCTGTTTTTT
V gene: TRBV11-3
clone size: .
D gene: TRBD2
J gene: TRBJ2-2

CDR3 protein: CASSAVRGFEQFF
CDR3 DNA: TGTGCCAGCAGTGCCGTCAGGGGGTTTGAGCAGTTCTTC
V gene: TRBV6-4
clone size: .
D gene: TRBD1
J gene: TRBJ2-1

CDR3 protein: CASSLLWEGQNSYEQYF
CDR3 DNA: TGCGCCAGCAGCTTGTTGTGGGAGGGCCAGAACTCCTACGAGCAGTACTTC
V gene: TRBV5-1
clone size: .
D gene: TRBD2
J gene: TRBJ2-7

CDR3 protein: CASSQDLGGANEKLFF
CDR3 DNA: TGCGCCAGCAGCCAAGATCTCGGAGGAGCTAATGAAAAACTGTTTTTT
V gene: TRBV4-3
clone size: .
D gene: .
J gene: TRBJ1-4

CDR3 protein: CASSPPGQSYEQYF
CDR3 DNA: TGTGCCAGCAGCCCCCCGGGACAGTCCTACGAGCAGTACTTC
V gene: TRBV3-1/TRBV3-2
clone size: .
D gene: TRBD1
J gene: TRBJ2-7

CDR3 protein: CSVESRYNEQFF
CDR3 DNA: TGCAGCGTTGAATCGCGCTACAATGAGCAGTTCTTC
V gene: TRBV29-1
clone size: .
D gene: .
J gene: TRBJ2-1

CDR3 protein: CASSPHRDRIRNTGELFF
CDR3 DNA: TGTGCCAGCAGTCCACACAGGGACAGAATAAGAAACACCGGGGAGCTGTTTTTT
V gene: TRBV5-5
clone size: few
D gene: TRBD1
J gene: TRBJ2-2

CDR3 protein: CASSYSVPHSGVDTQYF
CDR3 DNA: TGTGCCAGCAGTTACTCGGTCCCACATAGCGGGGTAGATACGCAGTATTTT
V gene: TRBV6-2/TRBV6-3
clone size: .
D gene: TRBD2
J gene: TRBJ2-3

CDR3 protein: CASSLVSRDEQFF
CDR3 DNA: TGTGCCAGCAGTTTGGTCTCTCGAGATGAGCAGTTCTTC
V gene: TRBV27
clone size: .
D gene: .
J gene: TRBJ2-1

CDR3 protein: CASSPPRTTLDTIYF
CDR3 DNA: TGTGCCAGCAGCCCTCCCCGGACAACACTGGACACCATATATTTT
V gene: TRBV4-2
clone size: .
D gene: .
J gene: TRBJ1-3

CDR3 protein: CASSLTRATGTQYF
CDR3 DNA: TGTGCCAGCAGTTTAACGCGTGCCACGGGTACGCAGTATTTT
V gene: TRBV28
clone size: .
D gene: .
J gene: TRBJ2-3

CDR3 protein: CASSGARSGNTIYF
CDR3 DNA: TGTGCCAGCAGCGGGGCCCGCTCTGGAAACACCATATATTTT
V gene: TRBV11-2
clone size: .
D gene: .
J gene: TRBJ1-3

CDR3 protein: CASSPNQGVATGELFF
CDR3 DNA: TGTGCCAGCTCACCCAATCAGGGGGTCGCAACCGGGGAGCTGTTTTTT
V gene: TRBV18
clone size: few
D gene: TRBD1
J gene: TRBJ2-2

CDR3 protein: CASSLVATGHNQPQHF
CDR3 DNA: TGTGCCAGCAGCTTAGTTGCGACAGGGCACAATCAGCCCCAGCATTTT
V gene: TRBV7-8
clone size: .
D gene: TRBD1
J gene: TRBJ1-5

CDR3 protein: CASSEGTAQETQYF
CDR3 DNA: TGTGCCAGCAGTGAAGGGACAGCCCAAGAGACCCAGTACTTC
V gene: TRBV6-1
clone size: .
D gene: .
J gene: TRBJ2-5

CDR3 protein: CASSNSRDRAVNQPQHF
CDR3 DNA: TGTGCCAGCAGCAACTCCCGGGACAGGGCGGTCAATCAGCCCCAGCATTTT
V gene: TRBV21-1
clone size: .
D gene: .
J gene: TRBJ1-5

CDR3 protein: CASSLMGLAGFYEQYF
CDR3 DNA: TGTGCCAGCAGTTTGATGGGACTAGCGGGATTTTACGAGCAGTACTTC
V gene: TRBV28
clone size: once
D gene: TRBD2
J gene: TRBJ2-7

CDR3 protein: CAWSGVGAYHHTNTEAFF
CDR3 DNA: TGTGCCTGGAGTGGGGTGGGGGCCTATCATCACACGAACACTGAAGCTTTCTTT
V gene: TRBV30
clone size: .
D gene: .
J gene: TRBJ1-1

CDR3 protein: CASSVGTPSRSEQFF
CDR3 DNA: TGTGCCAGCAGCGTAGGCACCCCCTCCCGGTCTGAGCAGTTCTTC
V gene: TRBV9
clone size: .
D gene: .
J gene: TRBJ2-1

CDR3 protein: CASGLATSGRAEDTQYF
CDR3 DNA: TGTGCTAGTGGTTTGGCGACTAGCGGGAGGGCCGAAGATACGCAGTATTTT
V gene: TRBV12-5
clone size: .
D gene: TRBD2
J gene: TRBJ2-3

CDR3 protein: CSASGVYGYTF
CDR3 DNA: TGCAGTGCTAGCGGAGTCTATGGCTACACCTTC
V gene: TRBV20-1
clone size: .
D gene: .
J gene: TRBJ1-2

CDR3 protein: CASNILGEGLNSPLHF
CDR3 DNA: TGTGCCAGCAACATTCTTGGGGAGGGGTTAAATTCACCCCTCCACTTT
V gene: TRBV5-6
clone size: .
D gene: .
J gene: TRBJ1-6

CDR3 protein: CASSLSGSDTYEQYF
CDR3 DNA: TGTGCCAGCAGCCTTAGCGGGAGCGATACTTACGAGCAGTACTTC
V gene: TRBV9
clone size: .
D gene: TRBD2
J gene: TRBJ2-7

CDR3 protein: CSAQVRGSSYNEQFF
CDR3 DNA: TGCAGCGCCCAAGTGCGGGGTAGCTCCTACAATGAGCAGTTCTTC
V gene: TRBV29-1
clone size: .
D gene: .
J gene: TRBJ2-1

CDR3 protein: CASSLGGGVYNEQFF
CDR3 DNA: TGTGCCAGCAGCTTAGGGGGGGGAGTTTACAATGAGCAGTTCTTC
V gene: TRBV11-3
clone size: .
D gene: TRBD2
J gene: TRBJ2-1

CDR3 protein: CASSLGGVDTQYF
CDR3 DNA: TGTGCCAGCAGTTTAGGGGGAGTTGATACGCAGTATTTT
V gene: TRBV12-3/TRBV12-4
clone size: .
D gene: .
J gene: TRBJ2-3

CDR3 protein: CASSLSSQETQYF
CDR3 DNA: TGTGCCAGCAGCTTGAGCTCTCAAGAGACCCAGTACTTC
V gene: TRBV7-9
clone size: few
D gene: .
J gene: TRBJ2-5

CDR3 protein: CASSLSTGGETQYF
CDR3 DNA: TGTGCCAGCAGTTTATCGACAGGGGGGGAGACCCAGTACTTC
V gene: TRBV27
clone size: .
D gene: TRBD1
J gene: TRBJ2-5

CDR3 protein: CASSSRDRLYNEQFF
CDR3 DNA: TGTGCCAGCAGCTCTAGGGACAGGTTATACAATGAGCAGTTCTTC
V gene: TRBV7-9
clone size: .
D gene: TRBD1
J gene: TRBJ2-1

CDR3 protein: CASSTGEEEETQYF
CDR3 DNA: TGTGCCAGCAGTACGGGAGAAGAAGAAGAGACCCAGTACTTC
V gene: TRBV6-6
clone size: medium-sized
D gene: .
J gene: TRBJ2-5